This T cell receptor (beta chain) was recorded in a study of technical replicates of blood from a handful of donors. Only in-frame clones appear in the TCRdb table, and some are missing; sequencing was by immunoSEQ multiplex PCR. The data show around 70,000 clones, with approximately 93% seen just once and around 0.37% held by the top ten. Germline V lookup: CDR1 SGDLS, CDR2 YYNGEE. This CDR3 region has 15 residues. V was pared by 3 bases and J by 2 bases, with 3 bases of the junction left unmatched. The TCR was taken from a human donor in good health. V and J are TRBV9 and TRBJ2-3; 10 bases agree with TRBD2. Sample: T cells isolated from PBMCs. DNA of the CDR3: TGTGCCAGCAGCGCGACTAGCGGGTACACAGATACGCAGTATTTT. Encoded protein: CASSATSGYTDTQYF.